The 8 T cell receptor beta chains presented below share a single source sample, sequenced in a study of shared clonotypes between healthy human individuals. Produced via immunoSEQ multiplex PCR; TCRdb's table is partial and in-frame only. Counted here are 2 million to 3 million clones, roughly 93% occurring once; the ten biggest clones make up 0.36%. The sequencing input was naive CD4+ T cells from PBMCs. Subset noted: CD45RA+ positively selected. These receptors came from a man younger than 35 in good health. Some clones in this sample may be carry-over from other donors' samples.

The chain recombines TRBV19 with TRBJ2-5; 7 nucleotides align to TRBD1. The germline V gene has CDR1 LNHDA and CDR2 SQIVND (reference sequence). The CDR3 covers 13 residues. J was trimmed by 6 bases and V by 3 bases; bases with no gene match: 4. In DNA, the CDR3 is TGTGCCAGTAGTATCGAAGGGGGCCAGACCCAGTACTTC. Its translation is CASSIEGGQTQYF.

This rearrangement joins TRBV6-5 to TRBJ2-7; 8 nucleotides align to TRBD1. CDR1 is MNHEY and CDR2 is SVGAGI in the germline V gene. Germline trimming cut 0 bases from V and 6 bases from J; bases unmatched to any gene: 10. The CDR3 contains 16 residues. CDR3 in amino acids: CASSYSATGTGSEQYF. CDR3 DNA: TGTGCCAGCAGTTACTCCGCCACCGGGACAGGTAGCGAGCAGTACTTC.

This clone was picked up one time. The rearrangement links TRBV6-1 to TRBJ1-2; D gene unclear. This CDR3 has 13 residues. Germline CDR1 is MNHNS and CDR2 is SASEGT. The V gene lost 6 bases and the J gene lost 0 bases, with 8 bases spanning the gap. The CDR3 sequence is CASSPGTNYGYTF. Written as DNA, the CDR3 is TGTGCCAGCAGCCCCGGGACTAACTATGGCTACACCTTC.

The chain links TRBV6-5 to TRBJ2-5; 8 positions match TRBD1. From germline, CDR1 is MNHEY and CDR2 SVGAGI. CDR3 size: 14 residues. With V trimmed by 7 bases and J by 6 bases, 10 bases remained unmatched. For the CDR3, the DNA is TGTGCCAGCAACGCTGGACAGGGTCTAAAGACCCAGTACTTC. It translates to CASNAGQGLKTQYF.

This clone has just a few counts. The same CDR3 arises from other DNA sequences in this sample as well. This chain connects TRBV6-6 to TRBJ2-3; D possibly uses TRBD1 or TRBD2 (5 bases each). Germline assignment: CDR1 MNHNY and CDR2 SVGAGI (reference sequence). Deletions cut 6 bases from V and 0 bases from J, with 7 bases between. This CDR3 comprises 13 residues. CDR3 protein: CASSRDSTDTQYF. The CDR3 bases are TGTGCCAGCAGCCGGGACAGCACAGATACGCAGTATTTT.

The chain employs TRBV29-1 and TRBJ2-7, with TRBD2 matching 14 bases. Trimming removed 3 bases from V and 3 bases from J; junction bases left unmatched: 13. The CDR3 loop spans 18 amino acids. From germline, CDR1 is SQVTM and CDR2 ANQGSEA. The CDR3, as DNA: TGCAGCGTTGAGGCCCCATACAGACTAGCGGGAGGGGGCTACGAGCAGTACTTC. Encoded protein: CSVEAPYRLAGGGYEQYF.

This clone was counted a single time. This chain links TRBV28 with TRBJ2-7; D is unclear. This CDR3 comprises 15 residues. Trimming pared 4 bases from V and 3 bases from J, leaving 16 bases between. Germline V gives CDR1 MDHEN, CDR2 SYDVKM. This CDR3 is CASSSGSPPYYEQYF. CDR3 sequence (DNA): TGTGCCAGCAGTTCGGGCAGTCCCCCCTACTACGAGCAGTACTTC.

The chain couples TRBV2 to TRBJ2-7; TRBD2 might be the D (7 bases). The V end lost 7 bases, the J end lost 1 base, and 14 bases lay between the germline ends. The CDR3 has 14 residues. In germline, CDR1 is SNHLY, CDR2 FYNNEI. CDR3 residues: CASKGGSGSYEQYF. The CDR3 DNA reads TGTGCCAGCAAGGGGGGGAGTGGATCCTACGAGCAGTACTTC.